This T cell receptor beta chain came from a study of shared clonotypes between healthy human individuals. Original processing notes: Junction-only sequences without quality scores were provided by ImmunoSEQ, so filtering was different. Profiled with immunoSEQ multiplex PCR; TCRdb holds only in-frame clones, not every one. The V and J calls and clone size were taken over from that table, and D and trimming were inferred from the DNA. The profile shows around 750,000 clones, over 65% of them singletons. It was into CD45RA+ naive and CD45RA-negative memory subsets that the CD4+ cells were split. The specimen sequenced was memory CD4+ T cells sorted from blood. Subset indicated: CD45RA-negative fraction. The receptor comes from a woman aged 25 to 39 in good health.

CDR3 in DNA: TGTGCCAGCAGCTCAACAGGGAACTATGGCTACACCTTC. Its translation is CASSSTGNYGYTF. This chain connects TRBV5-4 to TRBJ1-2; a weak D match, TRBD1 (6 bases). V was pared by 3 bases and J by 2 bases, with 8 bases between. Germline lookup yields CDR1 SGHNT and CDR2 YYREEE (reference sequence). This CDR3 spans 13 amino acids. The variable domain in full, completed from reference TRBV5-4 and TRBJ1-2, reads ETGVTQSPTHLIKTRGQQVTLRCSSQSGHNTVSWYQQALGQGPQFIFQYYREEENGRGNFPPRFSGLQFPNYSSELNVNALELDDSALYLCASSSTGNYGYTFGSGTRLTVV.